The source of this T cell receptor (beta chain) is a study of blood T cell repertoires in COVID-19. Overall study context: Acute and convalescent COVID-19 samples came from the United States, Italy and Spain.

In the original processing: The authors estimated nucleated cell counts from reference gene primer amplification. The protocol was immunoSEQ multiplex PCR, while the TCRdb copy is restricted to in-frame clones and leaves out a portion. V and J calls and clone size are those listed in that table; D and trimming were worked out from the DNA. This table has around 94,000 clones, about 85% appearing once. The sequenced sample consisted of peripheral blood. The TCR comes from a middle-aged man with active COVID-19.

CDR3 amino acids: CASSQVLTGEGELFF. Written as DNA, the CDR3 is TGTGCCAGCAGCCAAGTCCTAACAGGAGAAGGGGAGCTGTTTTTT. The chain is built from TRBV3-1 (or the pseudogene TRBV3-2) and TRBJ2-2; D perhaps matches TRBD1 (5 bases). Trimming cost V 1 base and J 8 bases, with 14 bases left between them. This CDR3 region has 15 residues. CDR1 LGHDT and CDR2 YNNKEL come from the germline V gene (reference sequence).